Here is one TCR beta chain with its context. The clone's antigen remains unknown. Within one base of it there is no much larger clone, and no base qualities were kept. The sequencer was an Illumina NovaSeq 6000. cDNA libraries for TCRalpha and TCRbeta were prepared by 5'RACE using constant-segment primers, with sample barcodes and unique molecular identifiers added. RNA was extracted from every sample with Trizol reagent. Amplification of the libraries took two PCR steps, and the second step added a second sample barcode plus Illumina TruSeq adapters. The libraries were sequenced on an Illumina NovaSeq using 2 x 150 bp paired-end reads. Turning to the authors' computational methods: Reads were demultiplexed and collapsed into UMI-guided consensus sequences with migec v1.2.7. Using mixcr v2.1.11, UMI consensuses were aligned to TRA and TRB V and J templates and then assembled into clonotypes. A clonotype was counted as expanded or contracted only if both edgeR and NoisET called the change significant, with noise models trained on biological replicates. For edgeR calls, the thresholds were a false discovery rate-adjusted p below 0.01 and a log2 fold-change of 1. As an exploratory analysis of dynamics, PCA with hierarchical clustering was applied to max-normalized trajectories of the 1000 most abundant clonotypes. Separately sequenced CD4+ and CD8+ repertoires were used to assign the CD4 or CD8 phenotype of responding clones. TCRdb took the public reads, trimmed them with fastp at Q25, ran MiXCR for clone calling and kept in-frame beta chains. Rows with one shared CDR3 protein collapse into an entry with the most common genes and DNA. The V and J calls and clone size come from TCRdb's table, not from the authors' own analysis. This sample is represented by roughly 370,000 distinct CDR3 sequences; more than 15% of them were singletons. The ten top clones hold 20% to 25% of the sample.

This sample is part of a study of T-cell memory formation after mild COVID-19 (dated by TCRdb to the early 2020s). General notes on the study: TCR sequence clusters from the two donors were found to be largely donor specific. Longitudinal TCRalpha and TCRbeta repertoire sequencing tracked T-cell clones expanding and contracting after mild COVID-19 in a couple of donors. Two young, previously healthy adult volunteers made up the cohort, one male and one female.

Overall study outcomes, separate from this receptor: Some responding clones were detected in pre-infection memory, which suggested that pre-existing cross-reactive memory T cells had joined the SARS-CoV-2 response. Only a couple of mild cases were covered by the study, and larger cohorts that include severe cases with pre-infection samples were considered necessary. The second-wave clones that peaked on day 37 were not confirmed to be SARS-CoV-2 specific. Balanced CD4/CD8 phenotypes were observed for clones contracting from day 15 to 85, whereas a bias towards CD4+ was observed for a second wave of clones expanding from day 15 to 37. Contracting CD4+ clones were located mainly in the CM and EM memory subsets, whereas CD8+ clones were found to be enriched in EMRA.

Clipping removes 0 bases from V and 7 bases from J, with 9 as the unmatched junction base count. Taken from cysteine to phenylalanine, the CDR3 has 15 residues. The DNA shown is the 45-base CDR3, in frame from base 1. Per the germline V gene, LGHNA is the CDR1 and YSLEER is the CDR2. Ficoll-Paque density gradient centrifugation was used to isolate PBMCs. The sequence is built from TRBV4-3 and TRBJ2-7, with 7 junctional bases fitting TRBD1. The source material was PBMCs or a T cell subset sorted from them (not recorded which). The receptor was derived from a man aged 18 to 35 who had mild COVID-19 (a few samples of this study predate the infection). The sample titles of this study are shuffled in the database, so cell type and time point are left out; the donor was told from shared clones. The CDR3 corresponds to CASSQDDREVGEQYF. DNA sequence: TGCGCCAGCAGCCAAGATGACAGGGAAGTTGGGGAGCAGTACTTC.